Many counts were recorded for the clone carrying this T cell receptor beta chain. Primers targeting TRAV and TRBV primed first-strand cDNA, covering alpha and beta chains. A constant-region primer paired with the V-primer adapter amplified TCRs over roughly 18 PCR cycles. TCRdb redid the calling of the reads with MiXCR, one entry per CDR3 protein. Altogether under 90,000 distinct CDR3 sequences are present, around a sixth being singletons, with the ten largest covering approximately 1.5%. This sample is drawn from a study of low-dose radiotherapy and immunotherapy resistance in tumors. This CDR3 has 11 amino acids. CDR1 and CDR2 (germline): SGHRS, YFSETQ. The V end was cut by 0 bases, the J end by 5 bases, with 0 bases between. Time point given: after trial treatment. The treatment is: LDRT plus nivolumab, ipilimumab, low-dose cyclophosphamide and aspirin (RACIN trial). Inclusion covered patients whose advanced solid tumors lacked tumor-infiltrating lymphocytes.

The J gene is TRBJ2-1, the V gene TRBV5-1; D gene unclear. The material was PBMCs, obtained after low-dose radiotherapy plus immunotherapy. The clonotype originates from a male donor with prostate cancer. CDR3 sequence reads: CASSLDNEQFF. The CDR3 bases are TGCGCCAGCAGCTTGGACAATGAGCAGTTCTTC.